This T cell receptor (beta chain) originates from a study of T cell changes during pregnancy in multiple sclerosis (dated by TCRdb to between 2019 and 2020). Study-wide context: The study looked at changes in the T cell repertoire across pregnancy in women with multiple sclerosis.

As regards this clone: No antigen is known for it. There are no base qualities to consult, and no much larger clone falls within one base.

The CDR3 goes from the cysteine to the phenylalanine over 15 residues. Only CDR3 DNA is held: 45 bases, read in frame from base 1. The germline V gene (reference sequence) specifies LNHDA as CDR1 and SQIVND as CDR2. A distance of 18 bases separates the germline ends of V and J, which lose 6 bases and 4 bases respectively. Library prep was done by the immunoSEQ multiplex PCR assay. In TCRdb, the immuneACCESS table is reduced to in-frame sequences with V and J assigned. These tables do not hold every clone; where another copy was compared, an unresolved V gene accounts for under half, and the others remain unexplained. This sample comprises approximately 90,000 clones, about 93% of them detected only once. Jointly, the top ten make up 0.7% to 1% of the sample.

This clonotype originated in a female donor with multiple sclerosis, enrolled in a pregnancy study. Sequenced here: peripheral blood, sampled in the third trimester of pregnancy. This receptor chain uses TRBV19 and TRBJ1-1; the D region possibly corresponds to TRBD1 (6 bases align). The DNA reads TGTGCCAGTAGGCCCTGGGGGGGGGCTGGCACTGAAGCTTTCTTT. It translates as CASRPWGGAGTEAFF.